This T cell receptor (beta chain) appears in the sequencing data of a study of blood T cell repertoires in COVID-19. In the authors' workflow: Nucleated cell counts were estimated from reference gene primer amplification. Using immunoSEQ multiplex PCR, the repertoire was profiled, and TCRdb retains in-frame clones only, with some absent. V, J and clone size reflect that table, while D and trimming were determined from the DNA. The top ten clones hold roughly 17% of a sample with 95,000 to 150,000 clones, over 75% of them seen once. The CDR3 has 13 residues. From germline, CDR1 is SEHNR and CDR2 FQNEAQ (reference sequence). V lost 1 base and J lost 4, with 7 bases in between.

The sample taken for sequencing was peripheral blood. The chain carries TRBV7-9 and TRBJ1-2, with D maybe TRBD1 (5 bases). This TCR came from a man in his 60s with active or convalescent COVID-19. CDR3 residues: CASSLVRAYGYTF. The CDR3 DNA reads as TGTGCCAGCAGCTTAGTCAGGGCCTATGGCTACACCTTC.